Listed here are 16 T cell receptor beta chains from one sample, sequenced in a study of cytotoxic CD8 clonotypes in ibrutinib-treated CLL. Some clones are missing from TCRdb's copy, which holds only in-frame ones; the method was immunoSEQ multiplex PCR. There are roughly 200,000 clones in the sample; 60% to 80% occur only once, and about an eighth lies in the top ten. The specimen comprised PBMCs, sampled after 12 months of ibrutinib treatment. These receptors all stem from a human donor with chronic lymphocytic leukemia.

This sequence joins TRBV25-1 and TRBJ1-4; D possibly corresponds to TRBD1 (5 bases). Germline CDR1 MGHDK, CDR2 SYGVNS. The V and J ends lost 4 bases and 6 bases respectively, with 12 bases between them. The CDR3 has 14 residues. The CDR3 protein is CASSGRARDEKLFF. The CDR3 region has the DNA TGTGCCAGCAGTGGGCGGGCCAGGGATGAAAAACTGTTTTTT. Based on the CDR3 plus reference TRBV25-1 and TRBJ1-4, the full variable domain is EADIYQTPRYLVIGTGKKITLECSQTMGHDKMYWYQQDPGMELHLIHYSYGVNSTEKGDLSSESTVSRIRTEHFPLTLESARPSHTSQYLCASSGRARDEKLFFGSGTQLSVL.

CDR3 nucleotide sequence: TGTGCCAGCAGCTTGAATCGGGGACCATCACGTTCACCCCTCCACTTT. It encodes CASSLNRGPSRSPLHF. V usage is TRBV7-8 and J usage is TRBJ1-6, with a possible D match to TRBD1 (5 bases). V shed 3 bases and J shed 9 bases, with 18 bases lying between them. Germline CDR1 is SGHVS and CDR2 is FQNEAQ. The CDR3 has 16 residues.

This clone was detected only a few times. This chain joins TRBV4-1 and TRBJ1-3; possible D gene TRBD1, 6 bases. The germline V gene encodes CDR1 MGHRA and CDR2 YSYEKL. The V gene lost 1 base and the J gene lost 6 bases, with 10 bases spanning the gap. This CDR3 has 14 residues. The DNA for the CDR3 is TGCGCCAGCAGCCAAGGTCAGGGGCTAAACACCATATATTTT. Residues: CASSQGQGLNTIYF.

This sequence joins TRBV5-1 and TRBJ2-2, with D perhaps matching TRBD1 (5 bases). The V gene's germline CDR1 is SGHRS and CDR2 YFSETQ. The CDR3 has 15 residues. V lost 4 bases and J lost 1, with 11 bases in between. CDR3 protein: CASSARVLNTGELFF. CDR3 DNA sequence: TGCGCCAGCAGCGCCAGGGTTCTGAACACCGGGGAGCTGTTTTTT.

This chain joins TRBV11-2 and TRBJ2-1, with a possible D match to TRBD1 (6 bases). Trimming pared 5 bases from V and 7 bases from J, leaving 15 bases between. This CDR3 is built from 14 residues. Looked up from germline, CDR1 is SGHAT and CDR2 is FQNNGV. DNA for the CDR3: TGTGCCAGCAGCCTGGTGGGGGCCGGTAATGAGCAGTTCTTC. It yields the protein CASSLVGAGNEQFF.

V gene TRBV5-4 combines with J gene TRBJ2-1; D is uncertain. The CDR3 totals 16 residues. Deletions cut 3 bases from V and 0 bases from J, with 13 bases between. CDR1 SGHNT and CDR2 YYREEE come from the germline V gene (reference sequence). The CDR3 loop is CASSSPTGSSYNEQFF. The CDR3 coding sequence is TGTGCCAGCAGCTCCCCGACTGGAAGCTCCTACAATGAGCAGTTCTTC. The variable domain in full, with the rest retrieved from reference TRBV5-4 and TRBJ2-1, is ETGVTQSPTHLIKTRGQQVTLRCSSQSGHNTVSWYQQALGQGPQFIFQYYREEENGRGNFPPRFSGLQFPNYSSELNVNALELDDSALYLCASSSPTGSSYNEQFFGPGTRLTVL.

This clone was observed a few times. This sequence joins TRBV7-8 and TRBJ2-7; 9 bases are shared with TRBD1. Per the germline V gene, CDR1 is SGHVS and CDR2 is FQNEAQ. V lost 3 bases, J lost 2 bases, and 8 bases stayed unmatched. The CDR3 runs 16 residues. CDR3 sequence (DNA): TGTGCCAGCAGCTTTAGAGGTTGGGACAGGGCCTACGAGCAGTACTTC. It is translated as CASSFRGWDRAYEQYF.

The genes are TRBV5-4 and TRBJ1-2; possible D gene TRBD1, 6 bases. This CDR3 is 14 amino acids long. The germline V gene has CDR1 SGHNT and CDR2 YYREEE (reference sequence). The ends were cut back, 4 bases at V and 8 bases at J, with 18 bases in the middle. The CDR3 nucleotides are TGTGCCAGCAGCCCTCGAGGGACCGGGGGCGGCTACACCTTC. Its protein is CASSPRGTGGGYTF.

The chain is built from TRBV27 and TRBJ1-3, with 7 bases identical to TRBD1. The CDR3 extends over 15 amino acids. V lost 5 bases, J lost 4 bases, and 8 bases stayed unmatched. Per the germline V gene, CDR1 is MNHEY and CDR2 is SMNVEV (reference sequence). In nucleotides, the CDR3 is TGTGCCAGCAGTGCAGAAGGGGGCTCAGGAAACACCATATATTTT. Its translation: CASSAEGGSGNTIYF.

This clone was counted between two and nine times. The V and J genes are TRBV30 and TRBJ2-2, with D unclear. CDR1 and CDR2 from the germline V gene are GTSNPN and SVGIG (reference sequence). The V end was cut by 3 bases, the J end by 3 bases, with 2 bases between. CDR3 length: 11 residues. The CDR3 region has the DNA TGTGCCTGGAGGTACACCGGGGAGCTGTTTTTT. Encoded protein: CAWRYTGELFF.

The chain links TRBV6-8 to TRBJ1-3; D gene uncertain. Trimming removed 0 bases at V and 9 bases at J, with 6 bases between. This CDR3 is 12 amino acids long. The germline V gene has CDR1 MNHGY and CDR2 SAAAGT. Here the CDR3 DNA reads TGTGCCAGCAGTTACTCGGTTGGCACCATATATTTT. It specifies CASSYSVGTIYF.

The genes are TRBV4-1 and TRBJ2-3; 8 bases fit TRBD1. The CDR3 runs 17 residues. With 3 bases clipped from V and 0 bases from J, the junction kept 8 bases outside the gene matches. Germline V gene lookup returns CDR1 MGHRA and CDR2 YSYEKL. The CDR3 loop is CASSQAAGQGSTDTQYF. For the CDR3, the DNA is TGCGCCAGCAGCCAGGCTGCAGGACAGGGAAGCACAGATACGCAGTATTTT.

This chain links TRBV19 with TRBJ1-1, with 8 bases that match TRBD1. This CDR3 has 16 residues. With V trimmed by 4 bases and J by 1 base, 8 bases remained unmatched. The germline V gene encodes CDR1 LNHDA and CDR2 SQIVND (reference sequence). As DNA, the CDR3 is TGTGCCAGTAGTACCACCTACGGACAGGGGAACACTGAAGCTTTCTTT. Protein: CASSTTYGQGNTEAFF.

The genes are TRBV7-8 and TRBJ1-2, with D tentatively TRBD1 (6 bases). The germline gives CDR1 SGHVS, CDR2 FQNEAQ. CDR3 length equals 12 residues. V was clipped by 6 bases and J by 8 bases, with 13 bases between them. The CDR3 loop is CASSIGTRGYTF. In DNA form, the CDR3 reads TGTGCCAGCAGTATAGGGACAAGGGGCTACACCTTC. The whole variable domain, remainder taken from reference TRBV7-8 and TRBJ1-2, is GAGVSQSPRYKVAKRGQDVALRCDPISGHVSLFWYQQALGQGPEFLTYFQNEAQLDKSGLPSDRFFAERPEGSVSTLKIQRTQQEDSAVYLCASSIGTRGYTFGSGTRLTVV.

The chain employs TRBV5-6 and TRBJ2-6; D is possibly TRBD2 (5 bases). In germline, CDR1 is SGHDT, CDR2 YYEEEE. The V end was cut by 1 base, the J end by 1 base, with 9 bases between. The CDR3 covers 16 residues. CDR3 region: CASSLFSGSGANVLTF. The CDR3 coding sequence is TGTGCCAGCAGCTTGTTCTCGGGGTCTGGGGCCAACGTCCTGACTTTC.

CDR3 nucleotide sequence: TGTGCCAGCAGTTACGGGGGTCCCGGACGCGGCTACACCTTC. Translating it yields CASSYGGPGRGYTF. The V gene is TRBV6-5, the J gene TRBJ1-2, with D possibly being TRBD1 (5 bases). Between the trimmed V and J ends, which lost 2 bases and 8 bases, there was a span of 15 bases. Germline lookup yields CDR1 MNHEY and CDR2 SVGAGI. This CDR3 comprises 14 residues.